This T cell receptor (beta chain) stems from a study of PD-1 blockade in classical Hodgkin lymphoma. Study-wide results and caveats: TCR diversity rose significantly by C4D1 in CD4+ but not CD8+ cells. TCR diversity at baseline was reported to be reduced in newly diagnosed patients relative to healthy donors.

Libraries were prepared by immunoSEQ multiplex PCR; TCRdb keeps only in-frame clonotypes and omits some of them. The data contain about 51,000 clones, 80% of them singletons. The time point is: cycle 4 day 1 (C4D1), after five to seven weeks of nivolumab. Every patient relapsed after autologous stem cell transplantation, and brentuximab vedotin exposure varied. Concerning this clone itself: Its specificity is not known. The sample carries other DNA sequences with the same CDR3.

This TCR was sampled from a human donor with classical Hodgkin lymphoma. The sample here was peripheral blood mononuclear cells (PBMCs), taken before the fourth cycle of nivolumab.

The CDR3 spells CASSFPVSGANVLTF. CDR3 DNA: TGTGCCAGCAGCTTTCCAGTTTCCGGGGCCAACGTCCTGACTTTC. The chain employs TRBV5-4 and TRBJ2-6; no definite D call. Per the germline V gene, CDR1 is SGHNT and CDR2 is YYREEE (reference sequence). The CDR3 loop spans 15 amino acids. The germline V and J ends were trimmed by 2 bases and 4 bases, with 10 bases remaining between them.